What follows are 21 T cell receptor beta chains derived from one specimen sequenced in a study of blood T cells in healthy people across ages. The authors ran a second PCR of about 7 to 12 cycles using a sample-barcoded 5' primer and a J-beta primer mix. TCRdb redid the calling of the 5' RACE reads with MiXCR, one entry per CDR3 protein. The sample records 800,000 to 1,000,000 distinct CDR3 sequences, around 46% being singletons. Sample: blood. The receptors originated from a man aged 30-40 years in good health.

This chain's CDR3 is CASSAPGLAYNEQYF. The CDR3 DNA follows: TGTGCCAGCAGCGCACCGGGACTTGCCTACAATGAGCAGTACTTC. This chain uses TRBV9 with TRBJ2-7; weak D call: TRBD2 (6 bases). In germline, CDR1 is SGDLS, CDR2 YYNGEE. The CDR3 is 15 residues long. The V gene lost 3 bases and the J gene lost 7 bases, with 20 bases spanning the gap.

The CDR3 nucleotides are TGTGCCAGCAGCTTAGCCGGGACTAGCGGGAGTGGGACCCAGTACTTC. Translating gives CASSLAGTSGSGTQYF. The V call is TRBV7-2, the J call TRBJ2-5, with 14 bases matching TRBD2. CDR1 and CDR2 (germline): SGHTA, FQGNSA. This CDR3 has 16 amino acids. V shed 0 bases, J shed 7 bases, and the junction held 4 bases outside the gene matches.

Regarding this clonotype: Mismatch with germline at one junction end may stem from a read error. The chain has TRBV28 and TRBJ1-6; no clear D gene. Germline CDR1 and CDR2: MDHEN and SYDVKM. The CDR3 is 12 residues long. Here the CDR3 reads CASSLRGSALHF. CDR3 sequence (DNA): TGTGCCAGCAGTTTACGTGGTTCAGCCCTCCACTTT.

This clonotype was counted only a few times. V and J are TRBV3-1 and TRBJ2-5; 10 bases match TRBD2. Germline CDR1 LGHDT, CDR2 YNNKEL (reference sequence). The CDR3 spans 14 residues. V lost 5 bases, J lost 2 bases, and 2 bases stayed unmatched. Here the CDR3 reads CASSSSGGQETQYF. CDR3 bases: TGTGCCAGCAGCTCTAGCGGGGGACAAGAGACCCAGTACTTC.

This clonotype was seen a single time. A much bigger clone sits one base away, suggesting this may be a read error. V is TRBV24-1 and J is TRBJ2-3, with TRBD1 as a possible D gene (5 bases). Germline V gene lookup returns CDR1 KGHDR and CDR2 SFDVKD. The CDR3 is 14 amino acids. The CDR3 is CATSENSGSDAQYF. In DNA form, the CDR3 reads TGTGCCACCAGTGAGAACTCAGGGTCAGATGCGCAGTATTTT.

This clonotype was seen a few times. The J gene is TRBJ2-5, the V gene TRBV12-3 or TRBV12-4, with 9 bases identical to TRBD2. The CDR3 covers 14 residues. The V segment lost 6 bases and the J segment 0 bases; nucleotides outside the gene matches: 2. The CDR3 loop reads CASRSGGNQETQYF. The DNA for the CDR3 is TGTGCCAGCAGAAGCGGGGGGAACCAAGAGACCCAGTACTTC.

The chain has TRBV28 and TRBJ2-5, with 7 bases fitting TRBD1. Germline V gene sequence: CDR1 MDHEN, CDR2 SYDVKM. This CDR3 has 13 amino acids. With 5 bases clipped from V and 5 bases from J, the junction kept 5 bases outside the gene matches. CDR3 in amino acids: CASSPDRDETQYF. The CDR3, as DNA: TGTGCCAGCAGTCCCGACAGGGATGAGACCCAGTACTTC.

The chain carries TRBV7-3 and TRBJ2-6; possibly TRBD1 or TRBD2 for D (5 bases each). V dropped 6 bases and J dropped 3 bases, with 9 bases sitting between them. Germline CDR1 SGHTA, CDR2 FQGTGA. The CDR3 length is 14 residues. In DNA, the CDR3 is TGTGCCAGCAGTTTTGGGGGTGGGGCCAACGTCCTGACTTTC. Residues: CASSFGGGANVLTF.

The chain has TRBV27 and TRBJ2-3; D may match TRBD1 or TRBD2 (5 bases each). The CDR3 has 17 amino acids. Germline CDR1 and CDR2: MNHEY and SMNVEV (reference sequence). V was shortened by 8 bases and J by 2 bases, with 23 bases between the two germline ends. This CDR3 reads CASGSPPGRKYTDTQYF. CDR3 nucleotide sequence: TGTGCCAGCGGGTCGCCTCCGGGACGGAAATACACAGATACGCAGTATTTT.

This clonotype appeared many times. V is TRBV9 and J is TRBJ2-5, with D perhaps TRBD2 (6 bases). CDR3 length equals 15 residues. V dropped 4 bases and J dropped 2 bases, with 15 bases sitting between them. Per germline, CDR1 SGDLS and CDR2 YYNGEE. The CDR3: CASSFGTVPQETQYF. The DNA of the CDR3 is TGTGCCAGCAGCTTCGGGACTGTTCCTCAAGAGACCCAGTACTTC.

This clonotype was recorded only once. DNA for the CDR3: TGTGCCAGCAGCTCGCTCCTCCTCTATGGCTACACCTTC. Translated: CASSSLLLYGYTF. The chain carries TRBV14 and TRBJ1-2; D call uncertain. The CDR3 contains 13 residues. Germline V gene lookup returns CDR1 SGHDN and CDR2 FVKESK. V was cut by 5 bases and J by 4 bases, with 11 bases left in between.

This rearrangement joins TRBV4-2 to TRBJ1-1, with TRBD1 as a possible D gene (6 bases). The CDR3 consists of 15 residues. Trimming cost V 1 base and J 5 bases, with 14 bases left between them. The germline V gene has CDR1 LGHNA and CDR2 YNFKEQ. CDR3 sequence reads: CASSQGSGARTEAFF. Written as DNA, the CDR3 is TGTGCCAGCAGCCAAGGTTCAGGGGCAAGGACTGAAGCTTTCTTT.

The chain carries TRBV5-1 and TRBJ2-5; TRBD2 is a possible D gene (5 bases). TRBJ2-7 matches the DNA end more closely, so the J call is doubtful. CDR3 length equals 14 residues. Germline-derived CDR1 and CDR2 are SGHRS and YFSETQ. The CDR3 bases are TGCGCCAGCAGCTGGGAGTCGCTGGGTTACGAGCAGTACTTC. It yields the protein CASSWESLGYEQYF.

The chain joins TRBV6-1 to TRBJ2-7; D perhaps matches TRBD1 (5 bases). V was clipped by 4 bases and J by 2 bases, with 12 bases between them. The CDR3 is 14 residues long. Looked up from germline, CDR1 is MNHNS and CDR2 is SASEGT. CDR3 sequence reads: CASSVGATPYEQYF. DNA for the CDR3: TGTGCCAGCAGTGTAGGGGCAACCCCCTACGAGCAGTACTTC.

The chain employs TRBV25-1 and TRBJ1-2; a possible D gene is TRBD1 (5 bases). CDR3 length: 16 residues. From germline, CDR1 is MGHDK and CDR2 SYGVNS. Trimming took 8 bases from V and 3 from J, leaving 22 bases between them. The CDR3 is CASPAETAHSDYGYTF. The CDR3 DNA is TGTGCCAGCCCAGCCGAGACAGCCCATTCTGACTATGGCTACACCTTC.

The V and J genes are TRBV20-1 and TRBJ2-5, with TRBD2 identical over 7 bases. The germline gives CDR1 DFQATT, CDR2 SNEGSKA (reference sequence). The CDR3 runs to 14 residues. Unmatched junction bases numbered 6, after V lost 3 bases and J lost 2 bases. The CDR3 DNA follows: TGCAGTGCTAGGCCCGGGACTACTCAAGAGACCCAGTACTTC. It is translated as CSARPGTTQETQYF.

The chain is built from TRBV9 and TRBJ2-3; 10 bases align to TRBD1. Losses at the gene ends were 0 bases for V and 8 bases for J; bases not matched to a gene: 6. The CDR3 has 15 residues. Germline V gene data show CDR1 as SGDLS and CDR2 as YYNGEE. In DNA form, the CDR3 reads TGTGCCAGCAGCGTAGCGGGACAGGGGACCCTTACGCAGTATTTT. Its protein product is CASSVAGQGTLTQYF.

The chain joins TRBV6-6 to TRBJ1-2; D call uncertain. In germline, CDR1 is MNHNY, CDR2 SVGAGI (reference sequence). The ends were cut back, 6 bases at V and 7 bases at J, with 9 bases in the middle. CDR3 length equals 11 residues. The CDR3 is CASSRPRGYTF. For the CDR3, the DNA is TGTGCCAGCAGCCGGCCCCGTGGCTACACCTTC.

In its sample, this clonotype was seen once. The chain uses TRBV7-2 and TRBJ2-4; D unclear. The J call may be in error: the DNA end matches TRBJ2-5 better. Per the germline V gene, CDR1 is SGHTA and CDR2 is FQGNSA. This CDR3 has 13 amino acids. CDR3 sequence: CASSRGGTETQYF. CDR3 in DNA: TGTGCCAGCAGCCGTGGCGGAACAGAGACCCAGTACTTC.

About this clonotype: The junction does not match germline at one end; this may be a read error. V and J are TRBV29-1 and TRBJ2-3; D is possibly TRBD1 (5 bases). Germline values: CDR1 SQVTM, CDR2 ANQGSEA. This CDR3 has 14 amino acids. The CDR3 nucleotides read TGCAGCGTCCTACCAGCACTTAGCACAGGTACGCAGTATTTT. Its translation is CSVLPALSTGTQYF.

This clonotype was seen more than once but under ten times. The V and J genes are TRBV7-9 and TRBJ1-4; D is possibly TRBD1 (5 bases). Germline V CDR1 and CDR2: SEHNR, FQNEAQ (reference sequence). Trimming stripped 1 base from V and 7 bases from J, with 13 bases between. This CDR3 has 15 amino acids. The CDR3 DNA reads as TGTGCCAGCAGCTTAGAGCAGGGTGTTGGTGAAAAACTGTTTTTT. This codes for CASSLEQGVGEKLFF.